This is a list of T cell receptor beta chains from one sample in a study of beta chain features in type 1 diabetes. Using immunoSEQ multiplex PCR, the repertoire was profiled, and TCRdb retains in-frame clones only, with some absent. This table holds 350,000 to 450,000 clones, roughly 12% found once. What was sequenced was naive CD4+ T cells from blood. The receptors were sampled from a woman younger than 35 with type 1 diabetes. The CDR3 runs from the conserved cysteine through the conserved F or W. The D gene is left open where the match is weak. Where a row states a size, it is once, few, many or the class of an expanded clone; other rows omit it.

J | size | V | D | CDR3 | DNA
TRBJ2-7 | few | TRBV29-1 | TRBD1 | CSVDQTGMGYEQYF | TGCAGCGTTGATCAGACAGGGATGGGCTACGAGCAGTACTTC
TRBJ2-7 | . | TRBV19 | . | CASSITLLGSYEQYF | TGTGCCAGTAGTATTACACTGCTAGGCTCCTACGAGCAGTACTTC
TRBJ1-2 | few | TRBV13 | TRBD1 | CASSWGQGKGYTF | TGTGCCAGCAGCTGGGGACAGGGGAAAGGCTACACCTTC
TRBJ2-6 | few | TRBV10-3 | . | CAISDLKRGANVLTF | TGTGCCATCAGTGATCTGAAGCGTGGGGCCAACGTCCTGACTTTC
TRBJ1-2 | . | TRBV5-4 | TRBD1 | CASSLGQGGYGYTF | TGTGCCAGCAGCTTGGGACAGGGGGGCTATGGCTACACCTTC
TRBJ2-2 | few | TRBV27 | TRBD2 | CASRRTSGELFF | TGTGCCAGCAGGCGGACTAGCGGGGAGCTGTTTTTT
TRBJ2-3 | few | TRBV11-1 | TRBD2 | CASSPGRGVPDTQYF | TGTGCCAGCAGCCCAGGACGGGGGGTCCCAGATACGCAGTATTTT
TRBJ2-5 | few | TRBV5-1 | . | CASGQGREQETQYF | TGCGCCAGCGGCCAAGGACGGGAACAAGAGACCCAGTACTTC
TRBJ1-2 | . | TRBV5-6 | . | CASSLAGGTGYTF | TGTGCCAGCAGCTTGGCCGGGGGGACGGGCTACACCTTC
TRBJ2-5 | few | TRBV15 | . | CATSSVGGSQETQYF | TGTGCCACCAGCAGCGTGGGAGGCAGCCAGGAGACCCAGTACTTC
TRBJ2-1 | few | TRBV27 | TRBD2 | CASSLRLAGGGNEQFF | TGTGCCAGCAGCCTAAGACTAGCGGGAGGGGGTAATGAGCAGTTCTTC
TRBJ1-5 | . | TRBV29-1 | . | CSVGTGTSNQPQHF | TGCAGCGTTGGTACAGGGACTAGCAATCAGCCCCAGCATTTT
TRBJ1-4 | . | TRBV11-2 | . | CASSLEPGPEKLFF | TGTGCCAGCAGCTTAGAGCCAGGGCCCGAAAAACTGTTTTTT
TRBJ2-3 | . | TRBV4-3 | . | CASSQVGTDTQYF | TGCGCCAGCAGCCAAGTCGGCACAGATACGCAGTATTTT
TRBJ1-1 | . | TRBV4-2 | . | CASSQRGTEAFF | TGTGCCAGCAGCCAACGAGGGACTGAAGCTTTCTTT
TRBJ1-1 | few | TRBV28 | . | CASSLPLVQPGRGTEAFF | TGTGCCAGCAGTTTACCCCTCGTCCAACCGGGGCGGGGCACTGAAGCTTTCTTT
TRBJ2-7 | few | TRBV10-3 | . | CAIRETASYEQYF | TGTGCCATCAGAGAGACAGCCTCCTACGAGCAGTACTTC
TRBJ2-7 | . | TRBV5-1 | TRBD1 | CASSPGQGLPYEQYF | TGCGCCAGCAGCCCGGGACAGGGGCTCCCCTACGAGCAGTACTTC
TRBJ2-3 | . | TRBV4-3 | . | CASSQDPSPRDTQYF | TGCGCCAGCAGCCAAGACCCTTCCCCTCGAGATACGCAGTATTTT
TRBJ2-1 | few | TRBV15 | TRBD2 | CATSRRAGEGANEQFF | TGTGCCACCAGCCGCCGAGCGGGAGAAGGTGCTAATGAGCAGTTCTTC
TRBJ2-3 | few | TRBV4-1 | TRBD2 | CASSSRGLAFDGTDTQYF | TGCGCCAGCAGCTCTCGGGGACTAGCTTTCGATGGCACAGATACGCAGTATTTT
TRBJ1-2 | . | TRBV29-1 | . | CSVVRGLNGYTF | TGCAGCGTTGTCCGGGGTCTGAATGGCTACACCTTC
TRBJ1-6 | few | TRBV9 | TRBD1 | CASSVEDRRNSPLHF | TGTGCCAGCAGCGTAGAGGACAGGAGAAATTCACCCCTCCACTTT
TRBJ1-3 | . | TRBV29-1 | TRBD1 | CSVDTGALVGNTIYF | TGCAGCGTTGACACAGGGGCGTTGGTTGGAAACACCATATATTTT
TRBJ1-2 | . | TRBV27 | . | CASSAHVRYYGYTF | TGTGCCAGCAGTGCACACGTCCGATACTATGGCTACACCTTC
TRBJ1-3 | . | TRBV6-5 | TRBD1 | CATLNRGVSGNTIYF | TGTGCCACCTTAAACAGGGGAGTATCTGGAAACACCATATATTTT
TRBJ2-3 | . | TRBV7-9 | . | CASSRIAVTDTQYF | TGTGCCAGCAGCCGAATAGCCGTGACAGATACGCAGTATTTT
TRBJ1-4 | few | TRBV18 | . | CASSPTGITGGNEKLFF | TGTGCCAGCTCACCGACGGGGATAACGGGCGGAAATGAAAAACTGTTTTTT
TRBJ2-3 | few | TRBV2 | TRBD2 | CASRQGLAPGDTQYF | TGTGCCAGCCGACAGGGACTAGCTCCCGGGGATACGCAGTATTTT
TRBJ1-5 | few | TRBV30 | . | CAWSLRGNQPQHF | TGTGCCTGGAGTCTACGGGGGAATCAGCCCCAGCATTTT
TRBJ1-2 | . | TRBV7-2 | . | CASSSLLLFPPNLGGYTF | TGTGCCAGCAGCAGCTTACTCCTCTTCCCCCCAAATCTAGGAGGCTACACCTTC
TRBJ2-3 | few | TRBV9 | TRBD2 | CASSASGGANTDTQYF | TGTGCCAGCAGCGCGAGCGGGGGGGCGAACACAGATACGCAGTATTTT
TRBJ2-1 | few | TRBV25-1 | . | CASSGDSRSYNEQFF | TGTGCCAGCAGTGGGGACTCCCGCTCCTACAATGAGCAGTTCTTC
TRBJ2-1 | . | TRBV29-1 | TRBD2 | CSVSSGRWDEQFF | TGCAGCGTTTCTAGCGGGAGGTGGGATGAGCAGTTCTTC
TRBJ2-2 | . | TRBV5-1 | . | CASSSGTVPNTGELFF | TGCGCCAGCAGCTCTGGGACTGTCCCGAACACCGGGGAGCTGTTTTTT
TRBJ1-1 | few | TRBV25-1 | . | CASRPPGNTEAFF | TGTGCCAGCAGGCCCCCGGGGAACACTGAAGCTTTCTTT
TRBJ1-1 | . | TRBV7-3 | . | CASSFGGSTEAFF | TGTGCCAGCAGCTTCGGCGGGTCCACTGAAGCTTTCTTT
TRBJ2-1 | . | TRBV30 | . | CAWTPPNLYNEQFF | TGTGCCTGGACACCCCCTAACCTCTACAATGAGCAGTTCTTC
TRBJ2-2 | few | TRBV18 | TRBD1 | CASSPSTGGTGELFF | TGTGCCAGCTCACCGTCGACAGGGGGGACCGGGGAGCTGTTTTTT
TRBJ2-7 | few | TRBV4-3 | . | CASSQDSTASYEQYF | TGCGCCAGCAGCCAAGATTCGACTGCCTCCTACGAGCAGTACTTC
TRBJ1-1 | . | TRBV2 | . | CASKRSHEAFF | TGTGCCAGCAAGCGGAGTCATGAAGCTTTCTTT
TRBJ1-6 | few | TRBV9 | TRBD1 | CASSDGTASLPLHF | TGTGCCAGCAGTGACGGGACAGCCTCCCTGCCCCTCCACTTT
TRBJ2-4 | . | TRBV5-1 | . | CASSLSTEVKNIQYF | TGCGCCAGCAGCCTATCAACTGAGGTTAAAAACATTCAGTACTTC
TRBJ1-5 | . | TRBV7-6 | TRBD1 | CASTLGTDLFEPQHF | TGTGCCAGCACCCTAGGGACAGACTTATTTGAGCCCCAGCATTTT
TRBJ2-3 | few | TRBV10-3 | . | CAISGTDTQYF | TGTGCCATCAGCGGCACAGATACGCAGTATTTT
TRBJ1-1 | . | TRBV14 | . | CASSRQPEEAFF | TGTGCCAGCAGCCGACAACCCGAAGAAGCTTTCTTT
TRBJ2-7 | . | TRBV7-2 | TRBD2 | CASSLGPRGAYEQYF | TGTGCCAGCAGCTTAGGGCCTCGGGGGGCCTACGAGCAGTACTTC
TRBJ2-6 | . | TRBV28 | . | CASTVSGANVLTF | TGTGCCAGCACGGTATCTGGGGCCAACGTCCTGACTTTC
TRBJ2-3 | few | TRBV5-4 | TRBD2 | CASSLVSGADTQYF | TGTGCCAGCAGCTTAGTTAGCGGGGCAGATACGCAGTATTTT
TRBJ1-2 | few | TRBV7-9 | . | CASSLGASYGYTF | TGTGCCAGCAGCTTAGGGGCATCTTATGGCTACACCTTC
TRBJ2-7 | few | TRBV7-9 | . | CASSFDTQGYEQYF | TGTGCCAGCAGCTTCGATACACAGGGATACGAGCAGTACTTC
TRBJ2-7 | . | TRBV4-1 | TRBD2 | CASSQEGTSASSYEQYF | TGCGCCAGCAGCCAAGAGGGGACTAGCGCGAGCTCCTACGAGCAGTACTTC
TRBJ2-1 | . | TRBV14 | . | CASSQGDGGVYEQFF | TGTGCCAGCAGCCAAGGGGACGGAGGGGTCTATGAGCAGTTCTTC
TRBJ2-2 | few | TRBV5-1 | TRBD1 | CASSSGQGRVTGELFF | TGCGCCAGCAGCTCTGGACAGGGGAGGGTCACCGGGGAGCTGTTTTTT